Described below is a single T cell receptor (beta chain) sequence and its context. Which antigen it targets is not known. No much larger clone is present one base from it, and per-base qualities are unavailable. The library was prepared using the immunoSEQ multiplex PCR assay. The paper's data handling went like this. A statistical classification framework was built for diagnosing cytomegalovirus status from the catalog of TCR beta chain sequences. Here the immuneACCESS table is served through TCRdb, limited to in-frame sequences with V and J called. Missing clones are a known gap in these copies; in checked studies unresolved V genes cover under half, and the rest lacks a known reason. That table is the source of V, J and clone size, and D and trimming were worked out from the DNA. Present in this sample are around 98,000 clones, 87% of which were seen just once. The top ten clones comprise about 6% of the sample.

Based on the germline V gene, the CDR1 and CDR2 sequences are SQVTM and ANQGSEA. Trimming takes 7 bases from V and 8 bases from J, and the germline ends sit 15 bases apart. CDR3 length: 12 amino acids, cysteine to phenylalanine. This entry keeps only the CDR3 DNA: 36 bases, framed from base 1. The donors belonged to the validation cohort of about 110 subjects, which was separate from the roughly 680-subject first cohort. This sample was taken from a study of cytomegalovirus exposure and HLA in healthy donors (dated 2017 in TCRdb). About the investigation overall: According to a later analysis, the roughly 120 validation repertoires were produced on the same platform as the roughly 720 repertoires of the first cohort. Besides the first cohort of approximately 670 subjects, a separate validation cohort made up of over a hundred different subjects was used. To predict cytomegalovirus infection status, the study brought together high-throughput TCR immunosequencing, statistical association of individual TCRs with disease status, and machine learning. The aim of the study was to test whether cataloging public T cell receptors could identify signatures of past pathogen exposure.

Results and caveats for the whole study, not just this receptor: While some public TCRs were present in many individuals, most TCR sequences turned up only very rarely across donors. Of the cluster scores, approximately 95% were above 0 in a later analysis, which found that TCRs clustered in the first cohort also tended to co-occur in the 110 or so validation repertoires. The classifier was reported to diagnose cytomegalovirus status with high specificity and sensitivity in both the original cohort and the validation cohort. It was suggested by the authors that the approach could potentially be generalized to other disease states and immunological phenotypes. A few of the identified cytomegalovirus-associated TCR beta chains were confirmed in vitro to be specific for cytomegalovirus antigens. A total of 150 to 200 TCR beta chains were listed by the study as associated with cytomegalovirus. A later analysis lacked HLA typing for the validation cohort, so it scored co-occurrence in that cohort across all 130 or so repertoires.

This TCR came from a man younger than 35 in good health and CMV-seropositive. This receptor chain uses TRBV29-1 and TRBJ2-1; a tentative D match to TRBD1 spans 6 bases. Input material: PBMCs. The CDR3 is CSGYTGLDEQFF. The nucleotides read TGCAGCGGATATACAGGGCTAGATGAGCAGTTCTTC.